This T cell receptor beta chain stems from a study of T cell responses to AZD1222 COVID-19 vaccine. About this clone itself: The target antigen is unknown.

Sequenced by immunoSEQ multiplex PCR; TCRdb stores in-frame clones only, minus some. The data hold 60,000 to 75,000 clones, with nearly 90% observed a single time. Whole-study findings and limits: An increase in Spike-specific TCR breadth and depth was observed after two AZD1222 doses.

Germline CDR1 and CDR2: SGDLS and YYNGEE. CDR3 length: 14 residues. The V end was cut by 4 bases, the J end by 6 bases, with 16 bases between. The sample in question was peripheral blood, obtained 28 days after the second AZD1222 dose. The TCR sequence derives from an adult who received the AZD1222 COVID-19 vaccine. This chain uses TRBV9 with TRBJ1-2, with a tentative D call TRBD1 (5 bases). This CDR3 reads CASSSGTREDGYTF. For the CDR3, the DNA is TGTGCCAGCAGCTCCGGGACTAGGGAGGATGGCTACACCTTC. Full variable domain (rest looked up from reference TRBV9 and TRBJ1-2): DSGVTQTPKHLITATGQRVTLRCSPRSGDLSVYWYQQSLDQGLQFLIQYYNGEERAKGNILERFSAQQFPDLHSELNLSSLELGDSALYFCASSSGTREDGYTFGSGTRLTVV.